These T cell receptor beta chains were read from a single sample in a study of somatic mutations in cytotoxic T cells in rheumatoid arthritis. Profiling relied on immunoSEQ multiplex PCR, and the TCRdb table lists in-frame clones only, not all of them. This table holds 13,000 or so clones, over 65% found once. Sequenced sample: CD8+ T cells sorted from blood. The receptor source for this set is an adult with rheumatoid arthritis. The CDR3 runs from the conserved cysteine through the conserved F or W. Fields, in order: CDR3 length, J gene, D gene, clone size, V gene, CDR3 protein, CDR3 DNA. D genes are given only for firm matches. Clone size is given for some rows only: seen once, a few or many times, or a class if the clone is expanded.

12,TRBJ1-2,.,.,TRBV11-2,CASSPTASGYTF,TGTGCCAGCAGTCCAACAGCTTCGGGGTACACCTTC
14,TRBJ1-2,TRBD1,once,TRBV4-1,CASSHPGQNYGYTF,TGCGCCAGCAGCCATCCGGGACAGAACTATGGCTACACCTTC
17,TRBJ2-2,TRBD2,.,TRBV19,CASTHQLAGGRGGELFF,TGTGCCAGTACCCATCAACTAGCGGGGGGGCGTGGCGGGGAGCTGTTTTTT
18,TRBJ2-5,TRBD1,.,TRBV4-1,CASSTREVGRTGEETQYF,TGCGCCAGCAGCACAAGGGAGGTAGGGCGGACAGGGGAAGAGACCCAGTACTTC
17,TRBJ2-2,.,.,TRBV9,CASSVQPRQVNTGELFF,TGTGCCAGCAGCGTACAGCCTCGTCAGGTGAACACCGGGGAGCTGTTTTTT
15,TRBJ2-2,.,.,TRBV25-1,CASSPTVFGAGELFF,TGTGCCAGCAGCCCAACAGTGTTCGGGGCCGGGGAGCTGTTTTTT
13,TRBJ1-4,.,.,TRBV30,CAWTTAYNEKLFF,TGTGCCTGGACGACAGCCTATAATGAAAAACTGTTTTTT
13,TRBJ2-7,.,.,TRBV25-1,CASSWGDLYEQYF,TGTGCCAGTTCCTGGGGGGATCTCTACGAGCAGTACTTC
19,TRBJ2-3,TRBD2,.,TRBV9,CASSVELAGASMLGDTQYF,TGTGCCAGCAGCGTAGAACTAGCGGGGGCCAGTATGCTGGGAGATACGCAGTATTTT
17,TRBJ2-3,TRBD2,.,TRBV9,CASSSPPKTSGGGTQYF,TGTGCCAGCAGCTCCCCCCCGAAGACTAGCGGGGGGGGTACGCAGTATTTT
16,TRBJ2-7,TRBD1,.,TRBV15,CATSRDRDRKRYEQYF,TGTGCCACCAGCAGAGACCGGGACAGAAAACGCTACGAGCAGTACTTC
15,TRBJ1-1,.,.,TRBV11-2,CASSLVYQGSTEAFF,TGTGCCAGCAGCTTAGTATACCAGGGCAGTACTGAAGCTTTCTTT
11,TRBJ2-2,.,.,TRBV20-1,CSASFVGELFF,TGCAGTGCTAGTTTCGTCGGGGAGCTGTTTTTT
14,TRBJ1-1,.,.,TRBV5-1,CASSLYSGDTEAFF,TGCGCCAGCAGCTTGTATTCAGGGGACACTGAAGCTTTCTTT
16,TRBJ2-1,.,.,TRBV19,CASSIEGPSSYNEQFF,TGTGCCAGTAGTATAGAGGGACCGAGCTCCTACAATGAGCAGTTCTTC
15,TRBJ1-2,.,.,TRBV28,CASSDPGLDNYGYTF,TGTGCCAGCAGTGACCCGGGACTCGATAACTATGGCTACACCTTC
19,TRBJ1-6,TRBD1,few,TRBV12-5,CASGLFPGQGFLVDSPLHF,TGTGCTAGTGGTTTGTTCCCGGGACAGGGTTTTCTCGTCGATTCACCCCTCCACTTT
17,TRBJ2-6,.,.,TRBV4-1,CASSQGGSESGANVLTF,TGCGCCAGCAGCCAAGGAGGTTCGGAGTCTGGGGCCAACGTCCTGACTTTC
13,TRBJ1-1,.,few,TRBV6-1,CASNGRLNTEAFF,TGTGCCAGCAACGGGCGGTTGAACACTGAAGCTTTCTTT
16,TRBJ2-1,TRBD2,.,TRBV10-3,CAISESMVAGSNEQFF,TGTGCCATCAGTGAGTCGATGGTAGCGGGCTCGAATGAGCAGTTCTTC
13,TRBJ2-1,TRBD2,.,TRBV12-5,CASTSGGALEQFF,TGTGCTAGTACTAGCGGGGGGGCCCTTGAGCAGTTCTTC
16,TRBJ1-4,.,.,TRBV28,CASSSAWTEINEKLFF,TGTGCCAGCAGCTCGGCTTGGACGGAAATTAATGAAAAACTGTTTTTT
15,TRBJ1-3,.,.,TRBV9,CASSAEHAVGNTIYF,TGTGCCAGCAGCGCAGAACACGCCGTAGGAAACACCATATATTTT
14,TRBJ1-6,.,.,TRBV21-1,CARLHIHHNSPLHF,TGTGCCAGGCTACACATACATCATAATTCACCCCTCCACTTT
15,TRBJ1-4,.,.,TRBV9,CASSVEGHPNEKLFF,TGTGCCAGCAGCGTAGAGGGACACCCTAATGAAAAACTGTTTTTT
15,TRBJ2-1,.,.,TRBV28,CASRWSGTPDNEQFF,TGTGCCAGCAGGTGGTCCGGGACGCCTGACAATGAGCAGTTCTTC
12,TRBJ2-1,.,.,TRBV9,CASSVGGYEQFF,TGTGCCAGCAGCGTAGGAGGGTATGAGCAGTTCTTC
15,TRBJ2-1,.,.,TRBV15,CATSSRDFYYNEQFF,TGTGCCACCAGCAGCCGGGACTTCTACTACAATGAGCAGTTCTTC
15,TRBJ1-5,.,.,TRBV10-2,CASSEFRGLNQPQHF,TGCGCCAGCAGTGAGTTTCGGGGGTTGAATCAGCCCCAGCATTTT
17,TRBJ2-1,TRBD2,.,TRBV7-9,CASIPGGRGKDYNEQFF,TGTGCCAGCATCCCAGGTGGGAGGGGCAAGGACTACAATGAGCAGTTCTTC
19,TRBJ1-3,TRBD1,once,TRBV6-1,CASSEFALGGRLSGNTIYF,TGTGCCAGCAGTGAGTTCGCATTAGGGGGCCGACTCTCTGGAAACACCATATATTTT
15,TRBJ1-2,TRBD1,.,TRBV6-1,CASSETGEVYYGYTF,TGTGCCAGCAGTGAGACAGGGGAGGTTTACTATGGCTACACCTTC
15,TRBJ1-2,.,few,TRBV19,CASSMVRVSNYGYTF,TGTGCCAGTAGTATGGTCAGGGTCTCGAACTATGGCTACACCTTC
12,TRBJ2-1,.,.,TRBV4-1,CASRQGGNEQFF,TGCGCCAGCAGACAGGGAGGTAATGAGCAGTTCTTC
14,TRBJ1-1,.,.,TRBV9,CASSVGRGNTEAFF,TGTGCCAGCAGCGTAGGCAGGGGCAACACTGAAGCTTTCTTT